These T cell receptor beta chains were read from a single sample in a study of blood T cells in healthy people across ages. TCRdb reprocessed the 5' RACE reads via MiXCR and lists one record per CDR3 protein. The sample yields about 640,000 distinct CDR3 sequences, 45% to 65% seen once. The sample comprised blood. These receptor sequences come from a man in his sixties in good health. Each CDR3 is given with its conserved first and last residue. Fields, in order: V gene, clone size, CDR3 length, J gene, D gene, CDR3 DNA, CDR3 protein. A D gene is named only where the DNA matches it firmly. Size tells how often a clone was seen (once, few, many) or the class of an expanded clone, and some rows leave it out.

v_call: TRBV29-1
clone_size: .
cdr3_length: 14
j_call: TRBJ2-1
d_call: .
cdr3_nt: TGCAGCTCAATCAGGGAAGGCTCCTACAATGAGCAGTTCTTC
cdr3_aa: CSSIREGSYNEQFF

v_call: TRBV4-1
clone_size: .
cdr3_length: 17
j_call: TRBJ2-3
d_call: TRBD2
cdr3_nt: TGCGCCTGCAGCCAAGTGATTAGCGGGGGAGTCGTGGATACGCAGTATTTT
cdr3_aa: CACSQVISGGVVDTQYF

v_call: TRBV20-1
clone_size: .
cdr3_length: 14
j_call: TRBJ1-5
d_call: .
cdr3_nt: TGCAGTGCTAGGCGGGGGGGCAGCAATCAGCCCCAGCATTTT
cdr3_aa: CSARRGGSNQPQHF

v_call: TRBV4-1
clone_size: .
cdr3_length: 14
j_call: TRBJ2-5
d_call: TRBD1
cdr3_nt: TGCGCCAGCAGCCAAACGACAGGGAAGGAGACCCAGTACTTC
cdr3_aa: CASSQTTGKETQYF

v_call: TRBV12-3/TRBV12-4
clone_size: few
cdr3_length: 13
j_call: TRBJ2-5
d_call: TRBD2
cdr3_nt: TGTGCCAGCAGTTCCTGGACTAGCGGGGGGAAGTACTTC
cdr3_aa: CASSSWTSGGKYF

v_call: TRBV4-1
clone_size: .
cdr3_length: 16
j_call: TRBJ2-2
d_call: .
cdr3_nt: TGCGCCAGCAGCCAAGATCGAGGCGCGAACACCGGGGAGCTGTTTTTT
cdr3_aa: CASSQDRGANTGELFF

v_call: TRBV7-9
clone_size: .
cdr3_length: 11
j_call: TRBJ2-5
d_call: TRBD2
cdr3_nt: TGTGCCAGCAGCTCCCGGGAGGGCCAGTACTTC
cdr3_aa: CASSSREGQYF

v_call: TRBV20-1
clone_size: .
cdr3_length: 14
j_call: TRBJ2-1
d_call: .
cdr3_nt: TGCAGTGCTAGTGCCGATAGCTCCTACAATGAGCAGTTCTTC
cdr3_aa: CSASADSSYNEQFF

v_call: TRBV5-1
clone_size: .
cdr3_length: 14
j_call: TRBJ2-5
d_call: .
cdr3_nt: TGCGCCAGCAGCCCGGGACCTTGGGGAGAGACCCAGTACTTC
cdr3_aa: CASSPGPWGETQYF

v_call: TRBV9
clone_size: .
cdr3_length: 15
j_call: TRBJ2-1
d_call: TRBD2
cdr3_nt: TGTGCCAGCAGCTCCATAGCGGGGCCTAACAATGAGCAGTTCTTC
cdr3_aa: CASSSIAGPNNEQFF

v_call: TRBV6-1
clone_size: .
cdr3_length: 16
j_call: TRBJ1-2
d_call: TRBD1
cdr3_nt: TGTGCCAGCAGAGTCACAGGGGCGGAACCGCTCTATGGCTACACCTTC
cdr3_aa: CASRVTGAEPLYGYTF

v_call: TRBV7-2
clone_size: .
cdr3_length: 15
j_call: TRBJ2-5
d_call: TRBD2
cdr3_nt: TGTGCCAGCAGCTTAGCTAGCGGGGGAACGGAGACCCAGTACTTC
cdr3_aa: CASSLASGGTETQYF

v_call: TRBV6-5
clone_size: once
cdr3_length: 14
j_call: TRBJ2-7
d_call: .
cdr3_nt: TGTGCCAGCAGTTACGCGGCCAGGGGTTACGAGCAGTACTTC
cdr3_aa: CASSYAARGYEQYF

v_call: TRBV6-1
clone_size: .
cdr3_length: 14
j_call: TRBJ2-1
d_call: .
cdr3_nt: TGTGCCAGCAGTGACGGACTCCCCTACAATGAGCAGTTCTTC
cdr3_aa: CASSDGLPYNEQFF

v_call: TRBV3-1
clone_size: .
cdr3_length: 16
j_call: TRBJ1-4
d_call: .
cdr3_nt: TGTGCCAGCAGCCAAGATAGGTCGGGTACTAATGAAAAACTGTTTTTT
cdr3_aa: CASSQDRSGTNEKLFF

v_call: TRBV20-1
clone_size: .
cdr3_length: 13
j_call: TRBJ2-1
d_call: TRBD1
cdr3_nt: TGCAGTGCTAGAGGGACAGGCAATGAGTGGCAGTTCTTC
cdr3_aa: CSARGTGNEWQFF

v_call: TRBV7-9
clone_size: once
cdr3_length: 15
j_call: TRBJ2-5
d_call: .
cdr3_nt: TGTGCCAGCAGCCGGGGGGACAGGACCCAAGAGACCCAGTACTTC
cdr3_aa: CASSRGDRTQETQYF

v_call: TRBV2
clone_size: .
cdr3_length: 14
j_call: TRBJ2-2
d_call: .
cdr3_nt: TGTGCCAGCAGGCCTAGCGCGGGCACCGGGGAGCTGTTTTTT
cdr3_aa: CASRPSAGTGELFF

v_call: TRBV10-2
clone_size: .
cdr3_length: 17
j_call: TRBJ2-5
d_call: TRBD2
cdr3_nt: TGCGCCAGCAGAGGTCTAGCGGGGGGGCGGTACCAAGAGACCCAGTACTTC
cdr3_aa: CASRGLAGGRYQETQYF

v_call: TRBV20-1
clone_size: .
cdr3_length: 18
j_call: TRBJ2-3
d_call: TRBD1
cdr3_nt: TGCAGTGCTAGTGAAAACACAGGGACAGGCTGGTCGGGAGATACGCAGTATTTT
cdr3_aa: CSASENTGTGWSGDTQYF

v_call: TRBV20-1
clone_size: once
cdr3_length: 15
j_call: TRBJ1-5
d_call: .
cdr3_nt: TGCAGTGCTAGAGCCGGGACAACTAGCAATCAGCCCCAGCATTTT
cdr3_aa: CSARAGTTSNQPQHF

v_call: TRBV7-2
clone_size: .
cdr3_length: 15
j_call: TRBJ2-3
d_call: .
cdr3_nt: TGTGCCAGCAGGCCTATCCATACTAGCACAGATACGCAGTATTTT
cdr3_aa: CASRPIHTSTDTQYF

v_call: TRBV24-1
clone_size: .
cdr3_length: 13
j_call: TRBJ2-1
d_call: .
cdr3_nt: TGTGCCACCAGTGATTCACACATGAATGAGCAGTTCTTC
cdr3_aa: CATSDSHMNEQFF

v_call: TRBV29-1
clone_size: .
cdr3_length: 14
j_call: TRBJ2-1
d_call: TRBD2
cdr3_nt: TGCAGCGTTGAAGGTCGACTAGCGGTAGGGGAGCAGTTCTTC
cdr3_aa: CSVEGRLAVGEQFF

v_call: TRBV6-1
clone_size: .
cdr3_length: 15
j_call: TRBJ1-1
d_call: TRBD1
cdr3_nt: TGTGCCAGCAGTCCCCAGACAGGGGGAATCACTGAAGCTTTCTTT
cdr3_aa: CASSPQTGGITEAFF

v_call: TRBV3-1
clone_size: .
cdr3_length: 13
j_call: TRBJ2-7
d_call: .
cdr3_nt: TGTGCCAGCAGCCAAGGACATGCCTACGAGCAGTACTTC
cdr3_aa: CASSQGHAYEQYF

v_call: TRBV5-1
clone_size: .
cdr3_length: 19
j_call: TRBJ2-1
d_call: TRBD1
cdr3_nt: TGCGCCAGCAGCTTGTCCCCGGGACAGGGTTGGGGGGGATACAATGAGCAGTTCTTC
cdr3_aa: CASSLSPGQGWGGYNEQFF

v_call: TRBV15
clone_size: once
cdr3_length: 15
j_call: TRBJ2-7
d_call: .
cdr3_nt: TGTGCCACCAGCACCTCCGTCTCTTTGGCTTACGAGCAGTACTTC
cdr3_aa: CATSTSVSLAYEQYF

v_call: TRBV10-3
clone_size: .
cdr3_length: 16
j_call: TRBJ1-4
d_call: .
cdr3_nt: TGTGCCATCAGCATCACATCGGACGCCTCTAATGAAAAACTGTTTTTT
cdr3_aa: CAISITSDASNEKLFF

v_call: TRBV24-1
clone_size: .
cdr3_length: 14
j_call: TRBJ1-6
d_call: .
cdr3_nt: TGTGCCACCAGCCAGGGACGGTATAATTCACCCCTCCACTTT
cdr3_aa: CATSQGRYNSPLHF

v_call: TRBV9
clone_size: few
cdr3_length: 16
j_call: TRBJ2-3
d_call: TRBD2
cdr3_nt: TGTGCCTCCAGCAAGCTAGCGGGGGAGCAGGGAGATACGCAGTATTTT
cdr3_aa: CASSKLAGEQGDTQYF

v_call: TRBV20-1
clone_size: .
cdr3_length: 13
j_call: TRBJ2-1
d_call: .
cdr3_nt: TGCAGTGCCCCTGCGGACGGGAACAATGAGCAGTTCTTC
cdr3_aa: CSAPADGNNEQFF

v_call: TRBV9
clone_size: .
cdr3_length: 14
j_call: TRBJ2-2
d_call: TRBD2
cdr3_nt: TGTGCCAGCAGCCCCCAGACTAGCCGCGGGGAGCTGTTTTTT
cdr3_aa: CASSPQTSRGELFF

v_call: TRBV28
clone_size: .
cdr3_length: 14
j_call: TRBJ2-1
d_call: TRBD2
cdr3_nt: TGTGCCAGCAGGTGGACTAGGATAGACAATGAGCAGTTCTTC
cdr3_aa: CASRWTRIDNEQFF

v_call: TRBV19
clone_size: .
cdr3_length: 14
j_call: TRBJ1-1
d_call: TRBD1
cdr3_nt: TGTGCCAGTAGTATGGACAGGGTGAGGACTGAAGCTTTCTTT
cdr3_aa: CASSMDRVRTEAFF

v_call: TRBV3-1
clone_size: .
cdr3_length: 23
j_call: TRBJ1-2
d_call: TRBD1
cdr3_nt: TGTGCCAGCAAAAGACCCGACCATCCAATGGGGATACAGGGGGGCGCCCGTAACTATGGCTACACCTTC
cdr3_aa: CASKRPDHPMGIQGGARNYGYTF

v_call: TRBV6-6
clone_size: few
cdr3_length: 15
j_call: TRBJ2-1
d_call: TRBD1
cdr3_nt: TGTGCCAGTCAATTCGGGACAGGGACGTACAATGAGCAGTTCTTC
cdr3_aa: CASQFGTGTYNEQFF

v_call: TRBV3-1
clone_size: .
cdr3_length: 16
j_call: TRBJ2-3
d_call: .
cdr3_nt: TGTGCCAGCAGCCAAGATCTGGGGCGGAGTACAGATACGCAGTATTTT
cdr3_aa: CASSQDLGRSTDTQYF

v_call: TRBV6-5
clone_size: .
cdr3_length: 16
j_call: TRBJ2-5
d_call: TRBD2
cdr3_nt: TGTGCCAGCAGTTCCCGGACTAGCTCGTCTCGGGAGACCCAGTACTTC
cdr3_aa: CASSSRTSSSRETQYF

v_call: TRBV20-1
clone_size: .
cdr3_length: 13
j_call: TRBJ2-4
d_call: .
cdr3_nt: TGCAGTGCTAGGACCGGGACTGCAAACATTCAGTACTTC
cdr3_aa: CSARTGTANIQYF

v_call: TRBV5-1
clone_size: few
cdr3_length: 13
j_call: TRBJ2-5
d_call: TRBD1
cdr3_nt: TGCGCCAGCAGCCCCGGACAGGCAGGGACCCAGTACTTC
cdr3_aa: CASSPGQAGTQYF

v_call: TRBV5-5
clone_size: few
cdr3_length: 14
j_call: TRBJ1-1
d_call: .
cdr3_nt: TGTGCCAGCAGCTTTGGAGGTTATGGCACTGAAGCTTTCTTT
cdr3_aa: CASSFGGYGTEAFF

v_call: TRBV6-5
clone_size: few
cdr3_length: 12
j_call: TRBJ2-1
d_call: .
cdr3_nt: TGTGCCAGCAGTTCCCTAGGGTATGAGCAGTTCTTC
cdr3_aa: CASSSLGYEQFF

v_call: TRBV5-1
clone_size: .
cdr3_length: 12
j_call: TRBJ2-5
d_call: .
cdr3_nt: TGCGCCAGCGCGGGACAGAAAGAGACCCAGTACTTC
cdr3_aa: CASAGQKETQYF

v_call: TRBV29-1
clone_size: .
cdr3_length: 12
j_call: TRBJ2-1
d_call: TRBD1
cdr3_nt: TGCAGCGTCTCAGGGGGCTACAATGAGCAGTTCTTC
cdr3_aa: CSVSGGYNEQFF